Listed below are T cell receptor beta chains from one sample, sequenced in a study of OX40 agonist ivuxolimab in advanced cancers. Produced via immunoSEQ multiplex PCR; TCRdb's table is partial and in-frame only. This table holds about 64,000 clones, approximately 84% found once. The material sequenced was CD4+ or CD8+ T cells sorted from blood, taken in a trial of the OX40 agonist ivuxolimab. The receptor source for this set is an adult with an advanced solid tumor such as melanoma, head and neck, liver or kidney cancer. The CDR3 runs from the conserved cysteine through the conserved F or W. D genes are given only for firm matches. Some rows have no size entry. The others give once, few or many, or a class for an expanded clone.

abundance | j_gene | d_gene | v_gene | CDR3aa | CDR3nt
. | TRBJ1-5 | . | TRBV6-9 | CASSVASGQPQHF | TGTGCCAGCAGTGTGGCGAGCGGCCAGCCCCAGCATTTT
. | TRBJ2-5 | . | TRBV7-2 | CASSLVWDYQETQYF | TGTGCCAGCAGCTTAGTGTGGGACTACCAAGAGACCCAGTACTTC
. | TRBJ2-1 | TRBD1 | TRBV5-1 | CASSLRTGGLLAPNHEQFF | TGCGCCAGCAGCTTGCGGACAGGGGGCTTGCTAGCCCCAAACCATGAGCAGTTCTTC
. | TRBJ2-5 | . | TRBV5-6 | CASSATWQETQYF | TGTGCCAGCAGCGCAACATGGCAAGAGACCCAGTACTTC
. | TRBJ2-3 | . | TRBV6-5 | CASLRGNTQYF | TGTGCCAGTTTAAGGGGAAATACGCAGTATTTT
. | TRBJ1-6 | . | TRBV30 | CAWSVPGTLNSPLHF | TGTGCCTGGAGTGTACCGGGGACGTTGAATTCACCCCTCCACTTT
. | TRBJ1-6 | . | TRBV7-2 | CASSPQGSSYNSPLHF | TGTGCCAGCAGCCCACAGGGAAGCTCCTATAATTCACCCCTCCACTTT
. | TRBJ1-6 | . | TRBV7-2 | CASSSYQTVVNSPLHF | TGTGCCAGCAGCTCGTATCAAACAGTTGTCAATTCACCCCTCCACTTT
. | TRBJ2-5 | . | TRBV19 | CASSTGPTVETQYF | TGTGCCAGTAGTACCGGACCCACGGTGGAGACCCAGTACTTC
. | TRBJ1-1 | . | TRBV2 | CASSTSIRDTEAFF | TGTGCCAGCAGTACTAGTATCAGGGACACTGAAGCTTTCTTT
. | TRBJ1-3 | TRBD1 | TRBV2 | CASSTGGSGNTIYF | TGTGCCAGCAGTACAGGGGGCTCCGGAAACACCATATATTTT
. | TRBJ2-5 | TRBD2 | TRBV11-3 | CASSRGLAGKGYQETQYF | TGTGCCAGCAGCAGGGGACTAGCGGGGAAAGGTTACCAAGAGACCCAGTACTTC
once | TRBJ1-1 | . | TRBV19 | CASSIGSTMEAFF | TGTGCCAGTAGTATTGGGTCAACCATGGAGGCTTTCTTT
once | TRBJ2-3 | . | TRBV5-6 | CASSFGPHPSTDTQYF | TGTGCCAGCAGCTTTGGACCACACCCTAGCACAGATACGCAGTATTTT
once | TRBJ2-1 | TRBD2 | TRBV7-9 | CASTKGLAGYNEQFF | TGTGCCAGCACCAAGGGACTAGCGGGGTACAATGAGCAGTTCTTC
. | TRBJ1-6 | . | TRBV19 | CASSILGSPSPLHF | TGTGCCAGTAGTATATTGGGGTCCCCATCACCCCTCCACTTT
once | TRBJ2-5 | . | TRBV29-1 | CSVELPWTADNRRETQYF | TGCAGCGTTGAACTACCTTGGACAGCCGACAATCGACGGGAGACCCAGTACTTC
few | TRBJ2-3 | . | TRBV7-2 | CASSLGVGLGTDTQYF | TGTGCCAGCAGCTTAGGGGTGGGACTCGGCACAGATACGCAGTATTTT
. | TRBJ2-3 | . | TRBV5-1 | CASSSTSFTDTQYF | TGCGCCAGCAGCTCTACATCCTTCACAGATACGCAGTATTTT
. | TRBJ2-2 | . | TRBV9 | CASSPPQGGAAGELFF | TGTGCCAGCAGCCCCCCGCAGGGGGGAGCGGCCGGGGAGCTGTTTTTT
. | TRBJ2-1 | . | TRBV10-3 | CAISEGPPNEQFF | TGTGCCATCAGTGAAGGGCCCCCCAATGAGCAGTTCTTC
few | TRBJ1-1 | . | TRBV29-1 | CSVDHRAVAFF | TGCAGCGTTGATCATCGGGCGGTAGCTTTCTTT
. | TRBJ1-2 | TRBD1 | TRBV5-5 | CASSMTGEGGYTF | TGTGCCAGCAGCATGACAGGGGAGGGAGGCTACACCTTC
. | TRBJ2-1 | TRBD2 | TRBV19 | CASSIGLGSYNEQFF | TGTGCCAGTAGTATCGGACTAGGATCCTACAATGAGCAGTTCTTC
. | TRBJ1-1 | . | TRBV5-1 | CASSLLGIPPTEAFF | TGCGCCAGCAGCTTGCTAGGGATCCCCCCCACTGAAGCTTTCTTT
. | TRBJ2-7 | . | TRBV11-2 | CASSLLRGSGEQYF | TGTGCCAGCAGCTTGCTCAGGGGTTCGGGCGAGCAGTACTTC
. | TRBJ2-7 | . | TRBV10-1 | CASRDSGFSYEQYF | TGCGCCAGCAGGGATAGCGGCTTCTCCTACGAGCAGTACTTC
once | TRBJ2-2 | . | TRBV18 | CASSLIQGVTSKLFF | TGTGCCAGCTCACTGATCCAGGGGGTGACTAGCAAGCTGTTTTTT
. | TRBJ1-3 | . | TRBV6-1 | CASSLRESGNTIYF | TGTGCCAGCAGTCTAAGGGAGTCTGGAAACACCATATATTTT
. | TRBJ2-7 | . | TRBV7-2 | CASSLMVSYEQYF | TGTGCCAGCAGCTTAATGGTCAGCTACGAGCAGTACTTC
. | TRBJ1-5 | . | TRBV28 | CASSLFGNQPQHF | TGTGCCAGCAGTTTATTCGGCAATCAGCCCCAGCATTTT
. | TRBJ1-2 | TRBD1 | TRBV15 | CATSRRTGDGTF | TGTGCCACCAGCAGGAGGACAGGGGACGGTACCTTC
. | TRBJ1-5 | TRBD1 | TRBV27 | CASSLTGTARDSNQPQHF | TGTGCCAGCAGTTTAACAGGGACAGCTCGCGATAGCAATCAGCCCCAGCATTTT
. | TRBJ2-1 | . | TRBV5-1 | CASSAGGSSYNEQFF | TGCGCCAGCAGCGCAGGGGGGAGCTCCTACAATGAGCAGTTCTTC
. | TRBJ2-5 | TRBD1 | TRBV5-4 | CASSFDRGKTQYF | TGTGCCAGCAGCTTTGACAGGGGGAAGACCCAGTACTTC
few | TRBJ2-7 | TRBD1 | TRBV7-6 | CASSPQAGRGSHYEQYF | TGTGCCAGCAGCCCACAGGCGGGCAGGGGGAGCCACTACGAGCAGTACTTC
. | TRBJ2-4 | . | TRBV7-3 | CASSLTGTGDRAKNIQYF | TGTGCCAGCAGCTTAACTGGTACAGGCGACAGAGCCAAAAACATTCAGTACTTC
once | TRBJ2-1 | . | TRBV9 | CASSVGGWSYNEQFF | TGTGCCAGCAGCGTAGGAGGCTGGTCCTACAATGAGCAGTTCTTC
once | TRBJ1-1 | . | TRBV30 | CAWSVDRHTEAFF | TGTGCCTGGAGTGTGGACAGACACACTGAAGCTTTCTTT
. | TRBJ1-6 | . | TRBV15 | CATSSAGTLISPLHF | TGTGCCACCAGCAGTGCCGGGACTCTCATCTCACCCCTCCACTTT
once | TRBJ2-3 | . | TRBV29-1 | CSVGTATDTQYF | TGCAGCGTTGGGACTGCCACAGATACGCAGTATTTT
. | TRBJ2-5 | . | TRBV29-1 | CSVEEQTQYF | TGCAGCGTTGAAGAACAGACCCAGTACTTC
. | TRBJ2-1 | TRBD2 | TRBV2 | CASSEGLAGNNEQFF | TGTGCCAGCAGTGAAGGGCTAGCGGGAAACAATGAGCAGTTCTTC
. | TRBJ2-1 | TRBD2 | TRBV7-2 | CASSPGLEYNEQFF | TGTGCCAGCAGCCCGGGACTAGAATACAATGAGCAGTTCTTC
. | TRBJ2-7 | . | TRBV7-9 | CASSPGQIVNEQYF | TGTGCCAGCAGCCCCGGCCAGATAGTCAACGAGCAGTACTTC
. | TRBJ2-5 | TRBD2 | TRBV4-1 | CASSQDGTSEETQYF | TGCGCCAGCAGCCAAGATGGGACTAGCGAAGAGACCCAGTACTTC
. | TRBJ1-2 | TRBD1 | TRBV27 | CASSSGTGASYGYTF | TGTGCCAGCAGTTCCGGGACAGGGGCCTCCTATGGCTACACCTTC
few | TRBJ2-7 | TRBD1 | TRBV4-2 | CASSPSGQGIYEQYF | TGTGCCAGCAGCCCATCGGGACAGGGAATCTACGAGCAGTACTTC
few | TRBJ2-1 | TRBD1 | TRBV5-6 | CASSLRGRGSYNEQFF | TGTGCCAGCAGCTTGAGGGGCAGGGGGTCCTACAATGAGCAGTTCTTC
. | TRBJ2-1 | . | TRBV4-3 | CASSQDGGSYNEQFF | TGCGCCAGCAGCCAAGATGGGGGGAGCTACAATGAGCAGTTCTTC